This T cell receptor beta chain derives from a study of regulatory T cells in long-lasting Graves disease. Germline CDR1 reads SGHDT; CDR2 reads YYEEEE. Trimming removed 1 base from V and 0 bases from J, with 5 bases in between. CDR3 length: 13 amino acids. For TCR beta, libraries came from iRepertoire HTBI primers and Arm-PCR of CDR3 regions. Each CDR3 protein gets one entry after TCRdb re-called the multiplex PCR reads with MiXCR. The table lists 400,000 to 500,000 distinct CDR3 sequences, under 25% of them singletons. Stated time point: persistent/refractory GD, antithyroid drugs over 5 years with positive TRAb. Extracted PBMC RNA gave rise to the TCR library.

The chain combines TRBV5-6 with TRBJ2-7; D is unclear. This clonotype was obtained from a female donor with Graves disease. The sequencing used peripheral blood mononuclear cells (PBMCs), collected when the disease was refractory, from a patient treated with antithyroid drugs. The CDR3 here is CASSLWRSYEQYF. The CDR3 DNA reads TGTGCCAGCAGCTTGTGGCGCTCCTACGAGCAGTACTTC.